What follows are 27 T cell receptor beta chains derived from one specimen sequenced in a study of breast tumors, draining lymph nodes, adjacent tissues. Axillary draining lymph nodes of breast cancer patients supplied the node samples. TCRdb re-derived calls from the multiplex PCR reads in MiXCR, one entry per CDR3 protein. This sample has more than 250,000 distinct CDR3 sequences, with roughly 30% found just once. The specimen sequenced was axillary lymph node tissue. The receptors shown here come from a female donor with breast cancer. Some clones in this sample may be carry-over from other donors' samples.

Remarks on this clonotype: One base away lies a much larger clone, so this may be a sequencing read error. CDR3 nucleotide sequence: TGCGCCAGCAGCCAGGACAACAGGGGCACGAATCAGCTCCAGCATTTT. This sequence encodes CASSQDNRGTNQLQHF. The rearrangement joins TRBV4-1 to TRBJ1-5; 7 nucleotides line up with TRBD1. Germline V gene lookup returns CDR1 MGHRA and CDR2 YSYEKL. The CDR3 consists of 16 residues.

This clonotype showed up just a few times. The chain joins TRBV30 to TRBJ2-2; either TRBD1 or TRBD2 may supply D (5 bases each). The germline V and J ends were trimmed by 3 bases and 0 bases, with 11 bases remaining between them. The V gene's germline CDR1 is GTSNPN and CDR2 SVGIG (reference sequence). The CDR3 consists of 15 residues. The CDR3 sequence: CAWSAGTTNTGELFF. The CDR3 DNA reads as TGTGCCTGGAGCGCCGGGACGACGAACACCGGGGAGCTGTTTTTT.

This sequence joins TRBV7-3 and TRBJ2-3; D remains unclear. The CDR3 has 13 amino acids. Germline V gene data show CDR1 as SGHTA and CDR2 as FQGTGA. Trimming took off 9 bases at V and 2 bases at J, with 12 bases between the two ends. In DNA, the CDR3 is TGTGCCAGGGGGAAGGGTTCCACAGATACGCAGTATTTT. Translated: CARGKGSTDTQYF.

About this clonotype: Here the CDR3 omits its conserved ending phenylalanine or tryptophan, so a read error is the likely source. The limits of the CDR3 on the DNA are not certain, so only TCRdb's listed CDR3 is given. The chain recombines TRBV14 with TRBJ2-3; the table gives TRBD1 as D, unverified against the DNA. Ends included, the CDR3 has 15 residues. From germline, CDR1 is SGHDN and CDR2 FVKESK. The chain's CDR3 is CASSTNGLGADTQYL.

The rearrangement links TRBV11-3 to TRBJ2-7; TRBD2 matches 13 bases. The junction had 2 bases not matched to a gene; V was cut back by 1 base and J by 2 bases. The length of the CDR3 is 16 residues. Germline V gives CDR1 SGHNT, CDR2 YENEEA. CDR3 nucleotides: TGTGCCAGCAGCTTAGGGACTAGCGGGGGCCCCTACGAGCAGTACTTC. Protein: CASSLGTSGGPYEQYF.

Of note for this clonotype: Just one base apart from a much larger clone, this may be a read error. DNA of the CDR3: TGCAGTGCTAGAGGGGGGACTAGCGGAACCAATGAGCAGTTCTTC. Its protein product is CSARGGTSGTNEQFF. This rearrangement joins TRBV20-1 to TRBJ2-1; 11 bases map to TRBD2. Trimming removed 1 base from V and 6 bases from J; junction bases left unmatched: 5. Germline V gene sequence: CDR1 DFQATT, CDR2 SNEGSKA (reference sequence). This CDR3 region has 15 residues.

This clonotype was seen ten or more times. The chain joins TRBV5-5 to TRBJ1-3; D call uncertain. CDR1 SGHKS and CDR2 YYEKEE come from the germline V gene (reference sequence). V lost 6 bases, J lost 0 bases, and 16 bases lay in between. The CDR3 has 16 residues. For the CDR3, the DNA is TGTGCCAGCACCCGAGGGCTTCAGAGCTCTGGAAACACCATATATTTT. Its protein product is CASTRGLQSSGNTIYF.

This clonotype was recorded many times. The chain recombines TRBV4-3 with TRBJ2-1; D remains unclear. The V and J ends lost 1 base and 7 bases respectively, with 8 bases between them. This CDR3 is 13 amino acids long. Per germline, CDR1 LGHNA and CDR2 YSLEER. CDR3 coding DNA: TGCGCCAGCAGCCAAGGTTTAGGGAATGAGCAGTTCTTC. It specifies CASSQGLGNEQFF.

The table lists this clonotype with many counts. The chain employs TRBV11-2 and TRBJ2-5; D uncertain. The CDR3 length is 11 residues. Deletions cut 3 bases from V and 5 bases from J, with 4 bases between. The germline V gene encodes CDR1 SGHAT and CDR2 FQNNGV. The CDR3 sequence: CASSLWETQYF. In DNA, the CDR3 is TGTGCCAGCAGCTTGTGGGAGACCCAGTACTTC.

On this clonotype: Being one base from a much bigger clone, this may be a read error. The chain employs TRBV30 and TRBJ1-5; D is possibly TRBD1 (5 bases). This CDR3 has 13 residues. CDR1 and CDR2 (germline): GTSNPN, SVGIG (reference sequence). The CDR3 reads CAQGGENNRPQHF. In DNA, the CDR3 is TGTGCCCAGGGAGGGGAGAACAATCGGCCCCAGCATTTT.

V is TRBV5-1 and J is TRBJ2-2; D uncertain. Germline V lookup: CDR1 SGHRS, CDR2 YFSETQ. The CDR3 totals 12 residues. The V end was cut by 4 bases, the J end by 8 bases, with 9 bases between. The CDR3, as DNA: TGCGCCAGCAGCGAGCCGGGTGGGGAGCTGTTTTTT. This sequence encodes CASSEPGGELFF.

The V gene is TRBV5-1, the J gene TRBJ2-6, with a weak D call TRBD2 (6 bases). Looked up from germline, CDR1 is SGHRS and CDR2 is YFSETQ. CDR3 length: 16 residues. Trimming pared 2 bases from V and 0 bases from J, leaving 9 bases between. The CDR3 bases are TGCGCCAGCAGCTTCGGGGGAAACTCTGGGGCCAACGTCCTGACTTTC. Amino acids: CASSFGGNSGANVLTF.

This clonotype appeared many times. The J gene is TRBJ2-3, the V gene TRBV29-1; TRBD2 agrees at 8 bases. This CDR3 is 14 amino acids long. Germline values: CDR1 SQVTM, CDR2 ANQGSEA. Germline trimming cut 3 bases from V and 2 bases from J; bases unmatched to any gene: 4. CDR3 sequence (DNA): TGCAGCGTTGAGCGACTAGCGATCACAGATACGCAGTATTTT. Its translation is CSVERLAITDTQYF.

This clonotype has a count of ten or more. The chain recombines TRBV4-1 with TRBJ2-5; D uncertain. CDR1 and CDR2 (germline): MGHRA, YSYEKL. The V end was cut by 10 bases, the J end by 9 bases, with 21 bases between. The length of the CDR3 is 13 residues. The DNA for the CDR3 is TGCGCCACCTCTTTTACGGCAGGTGAGCCCCAGTACTTC. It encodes CATSFTAGEPQYF.

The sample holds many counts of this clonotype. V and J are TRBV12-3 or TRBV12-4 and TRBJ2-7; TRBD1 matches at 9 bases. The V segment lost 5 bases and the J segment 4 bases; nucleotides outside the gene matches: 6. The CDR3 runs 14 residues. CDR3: CASSHRDRVYEQYF. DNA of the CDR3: TGTGCCAGCAGTCACCGGGACAGGGTGTACGAGCAGTACTTC.

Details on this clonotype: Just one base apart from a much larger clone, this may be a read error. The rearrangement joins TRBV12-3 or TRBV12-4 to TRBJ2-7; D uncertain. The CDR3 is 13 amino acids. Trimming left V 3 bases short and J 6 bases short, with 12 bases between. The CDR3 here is CASSFSKNGEQYF. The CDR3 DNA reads TGTGCCAGCAGTTTCTCCAAAAATGGCGAGCAGTACTTC.

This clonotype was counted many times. CDR3 residues: CASSPTPPGLGNNEQFF. CDR3 DNA: TGTGCCAGCAGCCCTACCCCGCCCGGACTAGGAAACAATGAGCAGTTCTTC. V gene TRBV7-9 combines with J gene TRBJ2-1, with 7 bases lining up with TRBD2. CDR3 length: 17 residues. V shed 5 bases and J 5 bases; nucleotides not matched to a gene: 15. Per the germline V gene, CDR1 is SEHNR and CDR2 is FQNEAQ (reference sequence). The entire variable domain, with the rest obtained from reference TRBV7-9 and TRBJ2-1, is as follows: DTGVSQNPRHKITKRGQNVTFRCDPISEHNRLYWYRQTLGQGPEFLTYFQNEAQLEKSRLLSDRFSAERPKGSFSTLEIQRTEQGDSAMYLCASSPTPPGLGNNEQFFGPGTRLTVL.

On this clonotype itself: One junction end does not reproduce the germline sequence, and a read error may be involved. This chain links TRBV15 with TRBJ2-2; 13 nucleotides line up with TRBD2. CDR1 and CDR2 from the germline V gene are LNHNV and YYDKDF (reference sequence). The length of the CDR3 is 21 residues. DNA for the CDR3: TGTGCCACCAGCAGTTGGTCAGGGACTAGCGGGATGCAACCACGAAGAGGGGGGCTGTTTTTT. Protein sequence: CATSSWSGTSGMQPRRGGLFF. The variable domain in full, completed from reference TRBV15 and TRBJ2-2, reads DAMVIQNPRYQVTQFGKPVTLSCSQTLNHNVMYWYQQKSSQAPKLLFHYYDKDFNNEADTPDNFQSRRPNTSFCFLDIRSPGLGDTAMYLCATSSWSGTSGMQPRRGGLFFGEGSRLTVL.

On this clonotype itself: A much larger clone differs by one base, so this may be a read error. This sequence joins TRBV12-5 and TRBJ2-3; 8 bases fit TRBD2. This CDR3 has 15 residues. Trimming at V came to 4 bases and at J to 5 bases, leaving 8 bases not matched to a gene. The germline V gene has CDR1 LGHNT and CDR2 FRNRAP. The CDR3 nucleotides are TGTGCTAGTGGTTGGGGGAGCGGGAGAATAGATACGCAGTATTTT. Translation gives CASGWGSGRIDTQYF.

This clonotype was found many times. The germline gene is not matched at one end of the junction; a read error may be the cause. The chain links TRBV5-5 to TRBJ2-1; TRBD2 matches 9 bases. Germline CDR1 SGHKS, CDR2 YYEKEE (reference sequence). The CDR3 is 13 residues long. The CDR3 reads CASSSGLAFEEFF. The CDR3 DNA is TGTGCCAGCAGCTCAGGACTAGCGTTTGAGGAGTTCTTC.

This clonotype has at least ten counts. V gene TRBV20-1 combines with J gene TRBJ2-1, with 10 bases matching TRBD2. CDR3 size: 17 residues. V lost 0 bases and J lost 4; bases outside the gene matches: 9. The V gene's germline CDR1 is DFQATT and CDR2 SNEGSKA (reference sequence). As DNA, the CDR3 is TGCAGTGCTAGAGAGTACGGCACTAGCGGGATGTACAATGAGCAGTTCTTC. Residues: CSAREYGTSGMYNEQFF.

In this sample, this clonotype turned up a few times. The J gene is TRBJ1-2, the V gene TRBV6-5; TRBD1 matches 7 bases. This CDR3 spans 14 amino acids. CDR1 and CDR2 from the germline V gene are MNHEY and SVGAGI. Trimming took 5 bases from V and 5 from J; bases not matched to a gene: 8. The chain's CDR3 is CASSHGTEVYGYTF. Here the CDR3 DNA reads TGTGCCAGCAGTCACGGGACAGAAGTATATGGCTACACCTTC.

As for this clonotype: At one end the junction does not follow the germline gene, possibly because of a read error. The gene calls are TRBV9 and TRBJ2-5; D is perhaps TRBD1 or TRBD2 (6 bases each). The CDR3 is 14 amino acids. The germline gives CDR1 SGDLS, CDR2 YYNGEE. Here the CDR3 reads CASSVDGGEETQSF. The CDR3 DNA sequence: TGTGCCAGCAGCGTAGACGGGGGCGAAGAGACCCAGTCCTTC.

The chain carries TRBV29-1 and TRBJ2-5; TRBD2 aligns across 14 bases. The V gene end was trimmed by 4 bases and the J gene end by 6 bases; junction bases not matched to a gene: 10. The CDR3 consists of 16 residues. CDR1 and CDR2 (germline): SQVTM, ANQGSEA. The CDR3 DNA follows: TGCAGCGTTGTGACTAGCGGGAGGGCCTTAAGCAAGACCCAGTACTTC. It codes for CSVVTSGRALSKTQYF.

CDR3 sequence: CASGCGSGRTDTQYF. The CDR3 nucleotides are TGTGCTAGTGGTTGCGGGAGCGGGAGAACAGATACGCAGTATTTT. The V and J genes are TRBV12-5 and TRBJ2-3; 8 nucleotides line up with TRBD2. The CDR3 length is 15 residues. The germline gives CDR1 LGHNT, CDR2 FRNRAP. V shed 4 bases, J shed 3 bases, and the junction held 6 bases outside the gene matches.

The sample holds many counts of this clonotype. DNA for the CDR3: TGTGCCAGCAGCTTAGCGGCATACAATGAGCAGTTCTTC. Translated, it gives CASSLAAYNEQFF. The chain uses TRBV7-9 and TRBJ2-1; no definite D call. CDR3 size: 13 residues. Germline CDR1 SEHNR, CDR2 FQNEAQ (reference sequence). Deletions cut 0 bases from V and 4 bases from J, with 4 bases between. The whole variable domain, filled in from reference TRBV7-9 and TRBJ2-1, reads DTGVSQNPRHKITKRGQNVTFRCDPISEHNRLYWYRQTLGQGPEFLTYFQNEAQLEKSRLLSDRFSAERPKGSFSTLEIQRTEQGDSAMYLCASSLAAYNEQFFGPGTRLTVL.

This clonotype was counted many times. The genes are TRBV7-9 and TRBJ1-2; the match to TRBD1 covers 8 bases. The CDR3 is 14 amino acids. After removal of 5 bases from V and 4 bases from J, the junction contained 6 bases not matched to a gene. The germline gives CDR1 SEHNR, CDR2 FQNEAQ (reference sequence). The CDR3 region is CASSSDRGLYGYTF. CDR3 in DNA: TGTGCCAGCAGCAGCGACAGGGGCCTCTATGGCTACACCTTC.